This T cell receptor (beta chain) was found in a study of cytomegalovirus exposure and HLA in healthy donors. Primers: 60 Vbeta forward and 13 Jbeta reverse. Method: immunoSEQ multiplex PCR; TCRdb's copy keeps in-frame clones and lacks some. This table holds about 200,000 clones. Looked up from germline, CDR1 is MNHEY and CDR2 is SMNVEV (reference sequence). V shed 6 bases and J 6 bases; nucleotides not matched to a gene: 11. The CDR3 contains 15 residues. The material sequenced was PBMCs. This rearrangement joins TRBV27 to TRBJ2-7; TRBD2 agrees at 10 bases. The source of this sequence is a girl aged 2 to 10 in good health and CMV-seropositive. As DNA, the CDR3 is TGTGCCAGCAGGTCTAGCGGGAGCGGTACTCCCGAGCAGTACTTC. This gives the protein CASRSSGSGTPEQYF.